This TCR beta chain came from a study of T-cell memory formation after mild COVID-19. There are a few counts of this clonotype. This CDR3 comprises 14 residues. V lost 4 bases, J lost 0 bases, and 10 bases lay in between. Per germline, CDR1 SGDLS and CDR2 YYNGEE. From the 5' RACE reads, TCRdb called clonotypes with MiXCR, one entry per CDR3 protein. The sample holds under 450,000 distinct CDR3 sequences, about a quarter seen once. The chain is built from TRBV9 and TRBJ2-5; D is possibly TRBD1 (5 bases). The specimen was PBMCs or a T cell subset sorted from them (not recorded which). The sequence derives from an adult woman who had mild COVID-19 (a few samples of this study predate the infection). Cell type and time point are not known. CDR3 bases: TGTGCCAGCAGCTATAGGGGCTACCAAGAGACCCAGTACTTC. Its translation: CASSYRGYQETQYF.